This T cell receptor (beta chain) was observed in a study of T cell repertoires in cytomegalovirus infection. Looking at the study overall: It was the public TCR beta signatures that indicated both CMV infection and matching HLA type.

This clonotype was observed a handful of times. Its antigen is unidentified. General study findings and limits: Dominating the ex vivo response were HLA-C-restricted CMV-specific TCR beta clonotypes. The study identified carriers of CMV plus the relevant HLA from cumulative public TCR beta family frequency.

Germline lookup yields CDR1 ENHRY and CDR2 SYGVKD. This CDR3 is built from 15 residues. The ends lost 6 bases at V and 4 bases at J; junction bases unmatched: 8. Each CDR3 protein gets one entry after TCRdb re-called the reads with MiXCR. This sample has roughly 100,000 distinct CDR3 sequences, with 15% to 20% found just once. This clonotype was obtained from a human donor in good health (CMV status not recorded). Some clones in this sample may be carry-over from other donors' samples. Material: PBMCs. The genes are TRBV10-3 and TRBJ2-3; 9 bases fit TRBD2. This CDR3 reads CAISAGGMYADTQYF. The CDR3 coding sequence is TGTGCCATCAGCGCGGGGGGGATGTACGCAGATACGCAGTATTTT.